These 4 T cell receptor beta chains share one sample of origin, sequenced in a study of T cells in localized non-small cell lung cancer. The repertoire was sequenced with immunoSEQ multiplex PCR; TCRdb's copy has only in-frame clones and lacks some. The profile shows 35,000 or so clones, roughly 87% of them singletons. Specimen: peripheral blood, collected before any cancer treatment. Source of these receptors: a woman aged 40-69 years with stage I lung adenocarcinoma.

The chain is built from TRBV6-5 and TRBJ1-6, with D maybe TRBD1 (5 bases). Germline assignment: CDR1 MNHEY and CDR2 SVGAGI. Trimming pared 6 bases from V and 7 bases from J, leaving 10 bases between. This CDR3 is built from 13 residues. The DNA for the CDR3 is TGTGCCAGCAGGACAACAGGAAATTCACCCCTCCACTTT. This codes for CASRTTGNSPLHF.

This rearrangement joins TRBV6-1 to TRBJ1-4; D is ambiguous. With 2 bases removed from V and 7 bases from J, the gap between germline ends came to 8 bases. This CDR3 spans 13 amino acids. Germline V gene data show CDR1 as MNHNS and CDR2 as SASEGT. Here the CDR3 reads CASSESQSEKLFF. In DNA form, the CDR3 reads TGTGCCAGCAGTGAATCCCAAAGTGAAAAACTGTTTTTT.

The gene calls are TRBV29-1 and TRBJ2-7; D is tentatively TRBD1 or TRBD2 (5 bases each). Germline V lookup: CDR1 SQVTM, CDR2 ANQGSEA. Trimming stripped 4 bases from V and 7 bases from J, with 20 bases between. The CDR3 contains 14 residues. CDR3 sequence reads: CSVARGLATIEQYF. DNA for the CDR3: TGCAGCGTTGCCCGGGGCCTCGCTACTATAGAGCAGTACTTC.

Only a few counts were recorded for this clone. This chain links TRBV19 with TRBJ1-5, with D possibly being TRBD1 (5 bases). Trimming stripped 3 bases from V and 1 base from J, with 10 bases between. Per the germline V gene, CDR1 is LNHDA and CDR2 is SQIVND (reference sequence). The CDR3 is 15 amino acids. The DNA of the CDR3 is TGTGCCAGTAGTATTTTAGCAGGGAGCAATCAGCCCCAGCATTTT. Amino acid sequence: CASSILAGSNQPQHF. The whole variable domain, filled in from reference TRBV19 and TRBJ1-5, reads DGGITQSPKYLFRKEGQNVTLSCEQNLNHDAMYWYRQDPGQGLRLIYYSQIVNDFQKGDIAEGYSVSREKKESFPLTVTSAQKNPTAFYLCASSILAGSNQPQHFGDGTRLSIL.